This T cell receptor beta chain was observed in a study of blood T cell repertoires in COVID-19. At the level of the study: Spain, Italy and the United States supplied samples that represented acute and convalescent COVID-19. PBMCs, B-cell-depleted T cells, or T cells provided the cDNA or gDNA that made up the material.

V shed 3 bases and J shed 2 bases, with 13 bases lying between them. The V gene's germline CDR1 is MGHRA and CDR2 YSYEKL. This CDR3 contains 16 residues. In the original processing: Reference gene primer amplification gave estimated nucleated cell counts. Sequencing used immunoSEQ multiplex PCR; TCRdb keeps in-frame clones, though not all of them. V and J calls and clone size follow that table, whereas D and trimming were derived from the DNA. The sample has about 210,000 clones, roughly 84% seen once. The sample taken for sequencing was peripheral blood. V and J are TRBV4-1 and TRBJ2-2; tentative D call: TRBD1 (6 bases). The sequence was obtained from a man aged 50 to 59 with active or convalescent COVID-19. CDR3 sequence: CASSQSGHSNTGELFF. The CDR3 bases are TGCGCCAGCAGCCAGTCGGGACACTCAAACACCGGGGAGCTGTTTTTT.